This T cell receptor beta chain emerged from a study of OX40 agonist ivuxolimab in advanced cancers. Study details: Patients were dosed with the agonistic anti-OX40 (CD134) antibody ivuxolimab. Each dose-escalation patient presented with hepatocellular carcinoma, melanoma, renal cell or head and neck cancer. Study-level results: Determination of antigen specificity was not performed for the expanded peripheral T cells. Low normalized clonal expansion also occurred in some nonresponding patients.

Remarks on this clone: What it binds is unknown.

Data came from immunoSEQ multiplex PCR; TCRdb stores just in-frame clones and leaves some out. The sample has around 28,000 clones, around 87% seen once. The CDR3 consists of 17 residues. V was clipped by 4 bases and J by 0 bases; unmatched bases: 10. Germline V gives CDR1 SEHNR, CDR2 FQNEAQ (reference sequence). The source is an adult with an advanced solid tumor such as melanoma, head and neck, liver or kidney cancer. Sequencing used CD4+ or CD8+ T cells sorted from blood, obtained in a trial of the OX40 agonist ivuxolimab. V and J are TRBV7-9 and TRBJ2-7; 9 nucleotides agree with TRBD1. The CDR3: CASSSSTTGQGSYEQYF. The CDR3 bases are TGTGCCAGCAGCTCCTCAACAACGGGACAGGGCTCCTACGAGCAGTACTTC.